This TCR beta chain comes out of a study of response to subunit inactivated influenza vaccine. TCRdb re-called the RT-PCR reads through MiXCR, storing one row per CDR3 protein. This sample has around 490,000 distinct CDR3 sequences, with 6.5% to 8% found just once. Germline-derived CDR1 and CDR2 are MGHRA and YSYEKL. V was clipped by 0 bases and J by 5 bases; unmatched bases: 9. This CDR3 has 16 residues. The starting material was PBMCs from blood, obtained roughly 24 months after vaccination. This TCR was sampled from a man between 50 and 69 years old who received an inactivated influenza vaccine. V and J are TRBV4-1 and TRBJ1-2; 7 bases map to TRBD1. In DNA form, the CDR3 reads TGCGCCAGCAGCCAAGATAGGGACAGCACATTTTATGGCTACACCTTC. Amino acids: CASSQDRDSTFYGYTF.